This T cell receptor beta chain is from a study of CD8+ T cells in alopecia areata. Whole-study context: It was oral tofacitinib, at 5 to 10 mg twice daily, that treated patients received.

Concerning this clone: Other DNA sequences in the sample encode the same CDR3.

Investigators isolated RNA and reverse transcribed it into cDNA to act as the sequencing template. Clones were read by immunoSEQ multiplex PCR, and TCRdb kept only the in-frame ones, dropping some. The sample includes some 51,000 clones, around 97% seen only once; the top ten take about 26%. This CDR3 is 11 amino acids long. The junction had 5 bases not matched to a gene; V was cut back by 7 bases and J by 8 bases. Germline assignment: CDR1 SQVTM and CDR2 ANQGSEA. Punch biopsies of lesional scalp, plus peripheral blood, were taken from alopecia areata patients. The source of this sequence is a human donor with alopecia areata. The sequenced sample was CD8+ T cells sorted from blood, obtained at week 0. The chain employs TRBV29-1 and TRBJ1-2, with 9 bases aligning to TRBD1. CDR3 amino acids: CSGGQGKGYTF. Written as DNA, the CDR3 is TGCAGCGGTGGACAGGGGAAAGGCTACACCTTC.